Described below is a single T cell receptor (beta chain) sequence and its context. Its matching antigen is unknown. A much larger clone sits a single nucleotide away, making a read error possible. The data belong to a study of T cells in Graves' hyperthyroidism and ophthalmopathy. Whole-study results and caveats: Separating ophthalmopathy from stable hyperthyroidism was achieved by a 13 V-J model. Median prediction lead before ophthalmopathy onset was around seven months with the model. Within blood appeared most thyroid clonotypes that had expanded above 0.001.

RNA transcripts were the template for amplifying TCR beta CDR3 regions. With the HTBI primer set, the TCR CDR3 went through a first round of RT-PCR. TCRdb re-called the multiplex PCR reads with MiXCR, one entry per CDR3 protein. Of roughly 500,000 distinct CDR3 sequences listed, about 43% were seen once; the top ten hold over 15%. The CDR3 is 13 residues long. Germline V CDR1 and CDR2: MNHNS, SASEGT. Trimming cost V 6 bases and J 6 bases; bases outside gene matches: 6. The chain couples TRBV6-1 to TRBJ1-1; 8 positions agree with TRBD1. Material: peripheral blood or thyroid tissue (not recorded which). This clonotype originated in an adult woman with Graves' disease, either hyperthyroidism or ophthalmopathy (not recorded which). The CDR3 DNA reads as TGTGCCAGCAGCAGACAGGGGTTATCTGAAGCTTTCTTT. Protein sequence: CASSRQGLSEAFF.